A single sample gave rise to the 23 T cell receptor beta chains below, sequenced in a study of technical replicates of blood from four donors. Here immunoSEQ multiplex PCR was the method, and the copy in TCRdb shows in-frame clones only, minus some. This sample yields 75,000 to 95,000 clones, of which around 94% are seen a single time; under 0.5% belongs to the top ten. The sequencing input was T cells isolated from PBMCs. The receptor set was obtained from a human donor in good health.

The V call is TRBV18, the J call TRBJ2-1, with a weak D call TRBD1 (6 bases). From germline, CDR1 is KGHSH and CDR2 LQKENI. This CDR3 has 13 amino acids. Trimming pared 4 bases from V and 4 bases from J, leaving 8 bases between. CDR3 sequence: CASSRDRYNEQFF. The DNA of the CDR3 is TGTGCCAGCTCACGAGACAGGTACAATGAGCAGTTCTTC.

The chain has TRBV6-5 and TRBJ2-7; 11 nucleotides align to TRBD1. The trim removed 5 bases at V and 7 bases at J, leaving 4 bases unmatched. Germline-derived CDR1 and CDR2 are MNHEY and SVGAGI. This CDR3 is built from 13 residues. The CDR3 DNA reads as TGTGCCAGCAGTCGGGACAGGGGGAGGGAGCAGTACTTC. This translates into CASSRDRGREQYF.

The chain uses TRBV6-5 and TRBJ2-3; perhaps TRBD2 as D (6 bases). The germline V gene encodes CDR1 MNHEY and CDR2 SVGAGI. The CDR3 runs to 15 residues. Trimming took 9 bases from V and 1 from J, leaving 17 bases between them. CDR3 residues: CASNPLGTGTDTQYF. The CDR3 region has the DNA TGTGCCAGTAACCCCCTAGGGACTGGCACAGATACGCAGTATTTT.

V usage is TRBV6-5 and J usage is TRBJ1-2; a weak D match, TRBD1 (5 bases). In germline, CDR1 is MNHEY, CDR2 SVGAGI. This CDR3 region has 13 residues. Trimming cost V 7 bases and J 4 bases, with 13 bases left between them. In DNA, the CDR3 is TGTGCCAGCACACTGGGGGGAGCCTATGGCTACACCTTC. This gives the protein CASTLGGAYGYTF.

The CDR3, as DNA: TGTGCCAGCAGTGAAGGTACTAGCGGGAGAATTAAGCAGTACTTC. Protein sequence: CASSEGTSGRIKQYF. The rearrangement joins TRBV6-1 to TRBJ2-7; 11 bases agree with TRBD2. The V gene end was trimmed by 1 base and the J gene end by 8 bases; junction bases not matched to a gene: 7. Germline CDR1 is MNHNS and CDR2 is SASEGT. The CDR3 contains 15 residues.

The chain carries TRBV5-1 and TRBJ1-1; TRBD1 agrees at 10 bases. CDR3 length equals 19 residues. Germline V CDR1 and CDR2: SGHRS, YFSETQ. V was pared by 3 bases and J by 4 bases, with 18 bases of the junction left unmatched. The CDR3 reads CASSSGLGQGSLPSTEAFF. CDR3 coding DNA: TGCGCCAGCAGCTCTGGCCTGGGACAGGGGAGCCTGCCGAGCACTGAAGCTTTCTTT.

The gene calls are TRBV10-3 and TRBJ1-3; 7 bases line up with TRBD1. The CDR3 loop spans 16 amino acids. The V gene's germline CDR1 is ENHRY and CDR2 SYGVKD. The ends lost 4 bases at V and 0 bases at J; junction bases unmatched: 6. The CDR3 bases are TGTGCCATCAGTGGCGGGGACAGAAACTCTGGAAACACCATATATTTT. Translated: CAISGGDRNSGNTIYF.

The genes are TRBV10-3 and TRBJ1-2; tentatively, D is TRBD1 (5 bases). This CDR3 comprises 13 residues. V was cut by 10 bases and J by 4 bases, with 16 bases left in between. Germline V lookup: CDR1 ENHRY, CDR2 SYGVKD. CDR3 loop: CATSLDMAYGYTF. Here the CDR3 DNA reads TGTGCCACTTCATTGGACATGGCCTATGGCTACACCTTC.

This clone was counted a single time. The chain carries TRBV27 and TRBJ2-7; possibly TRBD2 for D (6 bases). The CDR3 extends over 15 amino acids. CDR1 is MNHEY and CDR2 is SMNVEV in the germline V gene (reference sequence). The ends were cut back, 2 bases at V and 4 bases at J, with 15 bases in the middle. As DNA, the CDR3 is TGTGCCAGCAGTTTAGGGGGGAGGAATATTTACGAGCAGTACTTC. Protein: CASSLGGRNIYEQYF.

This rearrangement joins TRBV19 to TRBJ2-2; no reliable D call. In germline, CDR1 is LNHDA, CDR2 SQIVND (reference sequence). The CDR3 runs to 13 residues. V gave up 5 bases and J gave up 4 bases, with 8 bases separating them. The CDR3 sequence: CASSQHLTGELFF. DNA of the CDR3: TGTGCCAGTAGTCAACACCTCACCGGGGAGCTGTTTTTT.

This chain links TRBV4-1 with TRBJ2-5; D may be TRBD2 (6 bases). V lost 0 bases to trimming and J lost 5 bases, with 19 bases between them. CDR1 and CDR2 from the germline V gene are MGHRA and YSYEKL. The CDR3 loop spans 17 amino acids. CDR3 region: CASSQEKGPGRGETQYF. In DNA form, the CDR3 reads TGCGCCAGCAGCCAAGAGAAGGGTCCCGGGAGAGGGGAGACCCAGTACTTC.

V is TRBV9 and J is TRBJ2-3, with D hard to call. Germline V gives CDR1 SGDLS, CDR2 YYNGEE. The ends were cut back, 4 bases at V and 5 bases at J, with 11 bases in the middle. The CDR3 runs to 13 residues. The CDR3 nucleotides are TGTGCCAGCAGCATGATACTCGGAGATACGCAGTATTTT. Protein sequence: CASSMILGDTQYF. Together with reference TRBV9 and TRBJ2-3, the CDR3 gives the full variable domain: DSGVTQTPKHLITATGQRVTLRCSPRSGDLSVYWYQQSLDQGLQFLIQYYNGEERAKGNILERFSAQQFPDLHSELNLSSLELGDSALYFCASSMILGDTQYFGPGTRLTVL.

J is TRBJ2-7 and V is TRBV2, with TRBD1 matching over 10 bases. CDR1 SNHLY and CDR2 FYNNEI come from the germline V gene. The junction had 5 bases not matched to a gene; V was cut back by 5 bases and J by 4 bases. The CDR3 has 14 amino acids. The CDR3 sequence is CASSTRQGAYEQYF. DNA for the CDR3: TGTGCCAGCAGTACTCGACAGGGGGCATACGAGCAGTACTTC.

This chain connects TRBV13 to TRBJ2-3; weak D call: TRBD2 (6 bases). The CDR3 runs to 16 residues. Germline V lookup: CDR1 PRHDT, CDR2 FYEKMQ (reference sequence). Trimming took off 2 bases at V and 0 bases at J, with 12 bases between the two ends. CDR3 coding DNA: TGTGCCAGCAGCTTATCTATAGGGACTAGCACAGATACGCAGTATTTT. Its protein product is CASSLSIGTSTDTQYF.

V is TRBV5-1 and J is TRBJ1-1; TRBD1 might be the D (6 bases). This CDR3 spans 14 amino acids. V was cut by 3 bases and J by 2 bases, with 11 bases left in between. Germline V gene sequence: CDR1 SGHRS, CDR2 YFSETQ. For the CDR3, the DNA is TGCGCCAGCAGCTCCGGACAGCTTAACACTGAAGCTTTCTTT. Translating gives CASSSGQLNTEAFF.

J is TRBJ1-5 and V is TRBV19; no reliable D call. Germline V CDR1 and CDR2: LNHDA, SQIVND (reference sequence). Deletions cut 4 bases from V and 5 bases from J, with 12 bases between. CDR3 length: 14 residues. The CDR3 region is CASSRSGSYQPQHF. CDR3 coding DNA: TGTGCCAGTAGTAGGAGCGGCTCTTATCAGCCCCAGCATTTT.

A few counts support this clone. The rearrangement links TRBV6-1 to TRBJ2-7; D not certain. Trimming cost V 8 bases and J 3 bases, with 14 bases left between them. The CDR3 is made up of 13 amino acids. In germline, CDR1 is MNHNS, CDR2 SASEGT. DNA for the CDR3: TGTGCCAGCGTATCGTCCCCCGTCTACGAGCAGTACTTC. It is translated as CASVSSPVYEQYF.

The DNA of the CDR3 is TGTGCCAGCAGCCCCGGACTAGCGGGACGTTCCAGGGAGACCCAGTACTTC. Encoded protein: CASSPGLAGRSRETQYF. The gene calls are TRBV9 and TRBJ2-5, with 12 bases identical to TRBD2. CDR3 length: 17 amino acids. Germline lookup yields CDR1 SGDLS and CDR2 YYNGEE. Germline trimming cut 4 bases from V and 5 bases from J; bases unmatched to any gene: 12.

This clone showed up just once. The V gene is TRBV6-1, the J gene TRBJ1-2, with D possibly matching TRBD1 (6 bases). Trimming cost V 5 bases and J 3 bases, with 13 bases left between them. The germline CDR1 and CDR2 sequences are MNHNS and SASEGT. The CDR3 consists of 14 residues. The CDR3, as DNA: TGTGCCAGCAGTCAACGGGGGGCGGACTATGGCTACACCTTC. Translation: CASSQRGADYGYTF.

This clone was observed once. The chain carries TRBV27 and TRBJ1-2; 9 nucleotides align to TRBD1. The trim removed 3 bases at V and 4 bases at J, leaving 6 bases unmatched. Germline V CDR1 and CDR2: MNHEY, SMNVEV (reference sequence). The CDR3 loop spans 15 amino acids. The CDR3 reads CASSLTQGAGYGYTF. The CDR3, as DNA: TGTGCCAGCAGTTTGACACAGGGGGCGGGCTATGGCTACACCTTC.

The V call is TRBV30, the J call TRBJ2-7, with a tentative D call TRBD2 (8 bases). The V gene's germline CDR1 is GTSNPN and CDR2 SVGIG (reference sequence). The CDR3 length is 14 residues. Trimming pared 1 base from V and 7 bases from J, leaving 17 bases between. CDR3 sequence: CAWSAREGAGEQYF. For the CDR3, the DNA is TGTGCCTGGAGTGCCCGGGAGGGGGCTGGTGAGCAGTACTTC.

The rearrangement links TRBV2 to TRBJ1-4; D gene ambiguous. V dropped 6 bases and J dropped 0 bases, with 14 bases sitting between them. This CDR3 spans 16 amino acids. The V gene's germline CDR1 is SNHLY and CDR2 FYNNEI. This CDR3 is CASSDGIFATNEKLFF. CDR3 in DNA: TGTGCCAGCAGCGACGGGATTTTTGCAACTAATGAAAAACTGTTTTTT.

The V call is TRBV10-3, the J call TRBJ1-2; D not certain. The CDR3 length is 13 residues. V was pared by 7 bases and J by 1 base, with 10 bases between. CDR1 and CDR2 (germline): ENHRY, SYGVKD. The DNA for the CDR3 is TGTGCCATCACAACAGACATTAACTATGGCTACACCTTC. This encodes CAITTDINYGYTF.